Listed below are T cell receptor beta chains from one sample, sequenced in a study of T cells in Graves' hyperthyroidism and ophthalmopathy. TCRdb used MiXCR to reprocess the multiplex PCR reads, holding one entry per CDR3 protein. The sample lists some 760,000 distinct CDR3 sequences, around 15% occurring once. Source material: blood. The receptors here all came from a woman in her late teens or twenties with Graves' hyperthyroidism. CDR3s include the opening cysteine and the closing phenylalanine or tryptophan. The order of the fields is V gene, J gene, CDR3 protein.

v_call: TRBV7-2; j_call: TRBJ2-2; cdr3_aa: CASSLNLAERTGELFF
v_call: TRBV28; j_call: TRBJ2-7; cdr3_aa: CASNPVLGEAGGRYEQYF
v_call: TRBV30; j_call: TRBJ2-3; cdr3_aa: CAWSVGFTSGRITDTQYF
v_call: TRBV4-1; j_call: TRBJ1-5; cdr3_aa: CASSTGTAKNQPQHF
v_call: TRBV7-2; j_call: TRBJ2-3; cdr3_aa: CASSLDGRATDTQYF
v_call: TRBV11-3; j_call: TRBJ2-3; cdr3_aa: CASRDRDTDTQYF
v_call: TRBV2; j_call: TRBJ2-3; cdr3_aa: CASSVSLAGSTQYF
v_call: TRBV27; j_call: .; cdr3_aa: CASSGISYNEQYF
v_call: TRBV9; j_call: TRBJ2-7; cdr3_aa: CASKWAGSYEQYF
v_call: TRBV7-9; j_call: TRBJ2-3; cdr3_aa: CASTGLADTQYF
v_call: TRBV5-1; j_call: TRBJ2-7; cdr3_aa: CASSFSGGRARYEQYF
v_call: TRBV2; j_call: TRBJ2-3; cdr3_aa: CASSPYAYVRDTQYF
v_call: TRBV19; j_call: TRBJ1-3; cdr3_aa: CASSILGTSSSGNTIYF
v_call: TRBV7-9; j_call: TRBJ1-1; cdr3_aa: CAGSYQGNTEAFF
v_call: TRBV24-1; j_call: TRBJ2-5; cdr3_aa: CATSDSGTADLPRYF
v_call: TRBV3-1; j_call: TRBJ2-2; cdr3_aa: CASSQDPGGKLFF
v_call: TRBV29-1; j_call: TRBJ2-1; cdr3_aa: CSVEDPGQGNEQFF
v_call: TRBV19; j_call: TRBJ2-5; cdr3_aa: CATRAGYQETQYF
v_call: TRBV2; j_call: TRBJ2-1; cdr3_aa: CASSPAPLAGGPDEQFF
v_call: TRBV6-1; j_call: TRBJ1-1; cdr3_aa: CASSPNIYRATNTEAFF
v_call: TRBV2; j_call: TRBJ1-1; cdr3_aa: CASSEEPGMNTEAFF
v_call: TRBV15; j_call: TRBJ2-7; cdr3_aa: CATSRELAEGTYEQYF
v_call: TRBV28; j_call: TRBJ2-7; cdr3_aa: CASSQTIYEQYF
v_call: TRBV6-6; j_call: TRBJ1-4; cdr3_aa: CASSYLFGKLFF
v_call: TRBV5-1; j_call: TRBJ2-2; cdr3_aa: CASSLVAGAGTGELFF
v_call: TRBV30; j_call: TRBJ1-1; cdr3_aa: CAWSWVNTEAFF
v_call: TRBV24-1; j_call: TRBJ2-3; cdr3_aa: CATSVGTSGKARDTQYF
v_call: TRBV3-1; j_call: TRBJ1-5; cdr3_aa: CASSLGLYNQPQHF
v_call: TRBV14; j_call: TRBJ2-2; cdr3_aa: CASSQRGNDGGELFF
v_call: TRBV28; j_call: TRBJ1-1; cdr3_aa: CASSSAGRWGLMNTEAFF
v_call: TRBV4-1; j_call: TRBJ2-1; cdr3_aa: CASSQGTSPREENEQFF
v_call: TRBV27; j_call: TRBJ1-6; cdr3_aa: CASSWGQEESPLHF
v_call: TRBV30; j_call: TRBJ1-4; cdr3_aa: CAWSVNRGANEKLFF
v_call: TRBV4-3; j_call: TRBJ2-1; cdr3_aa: CASSQQGSTHEQFF
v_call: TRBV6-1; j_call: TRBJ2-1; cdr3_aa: CASSPDRARPNEQFF
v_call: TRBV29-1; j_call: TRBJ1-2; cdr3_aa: CSVEHGSYYGYTF